Below, 2 T cell receptor beta chains from the same sample are listed, as sequenced in a study of CD4 T cells in relation to SARS-CoV-2 and coronaviruses (dated by TCRdb to about 2021). CD4+ T cells from unexposed donors were collected before the COVID-19 pandemic (2011-2018). The EasySep CD4+ T cell isolation kit was used to isolate CD4+ T cells once the cultures had run for 9 to 11 days. The method was the immunoSEQ multiplex PCR assay. This immuneACCESS table, as held by TCRdb, lists in-frame sequences with V and J called but not all clones. Of the missing ones, under half trace to an unresolved V gene in checked studies; the others have no known cause. The sample includes roughly 20,000 clones, with about 80% observed a single time. In total, the top ten clones hold 30% of the sample. These receptors have no identified antigens. Sequencing was performed on CD4+ T cells from PBMCs, cultured in vitro. All receptors come from a human donor in good health.

J is TRBJ1-5 and V is TRBV30; D possibly corresponds to TRBD1 (5 bases). The CDR3 totals 13 residues. CDR1 is GTSNPN, CDR2 SVGIG, per germline (reference sequence). Trimming shortened V by 4 bases and J by 7 bases, and 14 bases separated the two germline ends. As DNA, the CDR3 is TGTGCCTGGACAGACGGGGGGACCCAGCCCCAGCATTTT. Protein sequence: CAWTDGGTQPQHF.

This chain joins TRBV27 and TRBJ2-1; no firm D call. The CDR3 consists of 15 residues. V was shortened by 2 bases and J by 4 bases, with 12 bases between the two germline ends. The germline V gene encodes CDR1 MNHEY and CDR2 SMNVEV (reference sequence). CDR3 in DNA: TGTGCCAGCAGTTTAAGGTCCCGCCCTTACAATGAGCAGTTCTTC. It specifies CASSLRSRPYNEQFF.